This TCR beta chain was profiled in a study of technical replicates of blood from a few donors. The data were produced by immunoSEQ multiplex PCR, yet TCRdb's version contains in-frame clones alone and is incomplete. The sample lists tens of thousands of clones, about 92% occurring once. Germline CDR1 and CDR2: MNHEY and SMNVEV (reference sequence). This CDR3 contains 14 residues. The V segment lost 6 bases and the J segment 8 bases; nucleotides outside the gene matches: 11. Sequences were obtained from T cells isolated from PBMCs. The source is a human donor in good health. The rearrangement uses TRBV27 and TRBJ1-1; 8 nucleotides align to TRBD1. CDR3 DNA sequence: TGTGCCAGCAGACCCACAGGGGGGATTTTAGAAGCTTTCTTT. As protein: CASRPTGGILEAFF.